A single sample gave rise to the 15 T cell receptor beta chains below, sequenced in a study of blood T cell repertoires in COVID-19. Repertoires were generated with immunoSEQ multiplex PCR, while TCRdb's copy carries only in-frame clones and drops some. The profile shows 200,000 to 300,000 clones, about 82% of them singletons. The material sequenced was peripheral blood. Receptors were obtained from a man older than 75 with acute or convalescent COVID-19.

The CDR3 sequence: CASSPQAGPNQPQHF. The DNA for the CDR3 is TGTGCCAGCAGCCCCCAGGCAGGGCCTAATCAGCCCCAGCATTTT. The J gene is TRBJ1-5, the V gene TRBV7-9; the D gene is possibly TRBD1 (5 bases). Germline loops: CDR1 SEHNR, CDR2 FQNEAQ (reference sequence). The CDR3 sequence is 15 residues long. Trimming removed 5 bases at V and 4 bases at J, with 15 bases between.

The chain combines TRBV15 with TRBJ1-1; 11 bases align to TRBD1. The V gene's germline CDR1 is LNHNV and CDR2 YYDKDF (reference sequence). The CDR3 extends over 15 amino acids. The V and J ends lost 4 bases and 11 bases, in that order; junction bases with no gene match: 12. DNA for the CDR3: TGTGCCACCAGCATTGAACGAGGACAGGGGGCTGGGGCTTTCTTT. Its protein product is CATSIERGQGAGAFF.

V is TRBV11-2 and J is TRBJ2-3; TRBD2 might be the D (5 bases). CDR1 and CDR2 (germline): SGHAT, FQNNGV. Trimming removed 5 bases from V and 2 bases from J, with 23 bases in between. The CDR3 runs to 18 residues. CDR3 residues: CASSLKSLDSRPTDTQYF. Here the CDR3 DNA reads TGTGCCAGCAGCCTCAAGAGTTTGGACTCAAGGCCCACAGATACGCAGTATTTT.

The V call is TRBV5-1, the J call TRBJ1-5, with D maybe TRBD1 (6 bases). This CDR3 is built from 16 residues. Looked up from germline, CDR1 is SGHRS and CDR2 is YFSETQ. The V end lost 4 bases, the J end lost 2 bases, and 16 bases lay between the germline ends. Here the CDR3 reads CASSEGGGSGNQPQHF. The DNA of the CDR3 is TGCGCCAGCAGCGAAGGGGGTGGTTCCGGCAATCAGCCCCAGCATTTT.

For the CDR3, the DNA is TGTGCCAGCAGCCAGACAATCCCCAACACTGAAGCTTTCTTT. Its protein is CASSQTIPNTEAFF. The chain has TRBV6-2 or TRBV6-3 and TRBJ1-1; D unresolved. Germline loops: CDR1 MNHEY, CDR2 SVGEGT. This CDR3 comprises 14 residues. V lost 6 bases to trimming and J lost 2 bases, with 13 bases between them.

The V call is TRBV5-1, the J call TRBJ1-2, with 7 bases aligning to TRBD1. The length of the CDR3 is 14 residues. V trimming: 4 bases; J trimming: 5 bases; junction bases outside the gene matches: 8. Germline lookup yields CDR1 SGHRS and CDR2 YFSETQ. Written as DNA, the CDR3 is TGCGCCAGCAGCCCGGCGGGGACAGCTTATGGCTACACCTTC. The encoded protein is CASSPAGTAYGYTF.

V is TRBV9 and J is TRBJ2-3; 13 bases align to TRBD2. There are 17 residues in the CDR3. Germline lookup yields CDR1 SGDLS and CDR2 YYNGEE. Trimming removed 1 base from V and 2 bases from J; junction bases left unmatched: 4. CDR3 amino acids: CASSVRGLAGATDTQYF. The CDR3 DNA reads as TGTGCCAGCAGCGTACGTGGACTAGCGGGAGCCACAGATACGCAGTATTTT.

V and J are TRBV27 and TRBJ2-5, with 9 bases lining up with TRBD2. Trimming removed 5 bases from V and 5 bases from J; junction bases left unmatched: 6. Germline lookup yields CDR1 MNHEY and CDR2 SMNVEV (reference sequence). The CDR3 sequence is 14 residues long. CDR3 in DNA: TGTGCCAGCAGTCCCCTAGCGGGGAGGGAGACCCAGTACTTC. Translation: CASSPLAGRETQYF.

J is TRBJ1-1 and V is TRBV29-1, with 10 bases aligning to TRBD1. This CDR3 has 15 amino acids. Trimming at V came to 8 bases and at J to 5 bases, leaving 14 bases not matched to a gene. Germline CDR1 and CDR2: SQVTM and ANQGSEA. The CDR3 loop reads CSHSGTGASKTEAFF. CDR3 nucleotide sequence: TGCAGCCACTCCGGGACAGGGGCTTCGAAGACTGAAGCTTTCTTT.

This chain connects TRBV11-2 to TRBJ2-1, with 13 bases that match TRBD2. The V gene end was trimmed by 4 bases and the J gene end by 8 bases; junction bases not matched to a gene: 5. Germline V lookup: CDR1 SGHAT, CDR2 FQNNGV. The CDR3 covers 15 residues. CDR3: CASSWGTSGIYEQFF. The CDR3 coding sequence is TGTGCCAGCAGCTGGGGGACTAGCGGGATCTATGAGCAGTTCTTC. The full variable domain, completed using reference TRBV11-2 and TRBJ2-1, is EAGVAQSPRYKIIEKRQSVAFWCNPISGHATLYWYQQILGQGPKLLIQFQNNGVVDDSQLPKDRFSAERLKGVDSTLKIQPAKLEDSAVYLCASSWGTSGIYEQFFGPGTRLTVL.

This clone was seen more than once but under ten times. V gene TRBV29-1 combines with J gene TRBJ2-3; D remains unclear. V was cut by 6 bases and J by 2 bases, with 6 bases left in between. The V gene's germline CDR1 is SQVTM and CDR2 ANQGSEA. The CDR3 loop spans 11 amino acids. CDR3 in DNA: TGCAGCGTCACAGCCACAGATACGCAGTATTTT. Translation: CSVTATDTQYF.

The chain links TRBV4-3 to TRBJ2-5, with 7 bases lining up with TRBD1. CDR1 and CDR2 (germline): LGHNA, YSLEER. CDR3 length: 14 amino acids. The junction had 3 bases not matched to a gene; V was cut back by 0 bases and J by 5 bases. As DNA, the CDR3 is TGCGCCAGCAGCCAAGACACCAGGGGGGAGACCCAGTACTTC. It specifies CASSQDTRGETQYF.

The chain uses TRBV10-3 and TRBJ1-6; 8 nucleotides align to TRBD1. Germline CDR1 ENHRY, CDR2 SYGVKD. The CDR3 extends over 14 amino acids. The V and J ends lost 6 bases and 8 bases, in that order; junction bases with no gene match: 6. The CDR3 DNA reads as TGTGCCATCAGCCAGGGGGCAACGGATTCACCCCTCCACTTT. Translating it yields CAISQGATDSPLHF.

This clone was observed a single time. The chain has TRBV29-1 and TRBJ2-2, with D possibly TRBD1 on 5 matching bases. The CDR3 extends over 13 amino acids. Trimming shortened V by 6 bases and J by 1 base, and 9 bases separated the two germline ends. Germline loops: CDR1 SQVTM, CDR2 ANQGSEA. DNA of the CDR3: TGCAGCGTCGACGACAGGAACACCGGGGAGCTGTTTTTT. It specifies CSVDDRNTGELFF.

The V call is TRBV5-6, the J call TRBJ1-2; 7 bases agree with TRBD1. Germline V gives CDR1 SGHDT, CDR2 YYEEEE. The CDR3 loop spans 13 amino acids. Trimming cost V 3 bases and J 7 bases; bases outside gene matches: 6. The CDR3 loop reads CASSSPGGFGYTF. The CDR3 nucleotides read TGTGCCAGCAGCTCGCCAGGGGGATTTGGCTACACCTTC.